This section outlines one T cell receptor (beta chain) sequence together with its context. The sample comes from a study of control samples from healthy donors and cancer patients. Using immunoSEQ multiplex PCR, the repertoire was profiled, and TCRdb retains in-frame clones only, with some absent. Counted here are about 160,000 clones, over 90% occurring once; the ten biggest clones make up 0.85% to 1.3%. V lost 6 bases, J lost 5 bases, and 20 bases lay in between. CDR3 length: 16 residues. Germline loops: CDR1 SGDLS, CDR2 YYNGEE. This clonotype was sampled from a woman younger than 45 in good health. The chain is built from TRBV9 and TRBJ2-2; D may be TRBD1 (6 bases). The sample comprised blood. CDR3 residues: CASKVRQGRYTGELFF. For the CDR3, the DNA is TGTGCCAGCAAGGTCAGGCAGGGGCGGTATACCGGGGAGCTGTTTTTT.